Detailed here is one T cell receptor beta chain. Its target antigen remains unknown. No base quality information exists; no much larger clone differs at one position. The donors were healthy, HIV-negative adults with no recently reported acute infections or vaccinations. All donors were Caucasian adults living in Nashville, Tennessee, USA. In the unsorted samples, 70 million to 95 million PBMCs were counted, and genomic DNA was extracted using the QIAamp DNA Blood Mini kit. Blood was collected by leukapheresis, and PBMCs were isolated by Ficoll-Histopaque density gradient centrifugation and then cryopreserved in liquid nitrogen vapor phase. The sample belongs to a study of shared clonotypes between healthy human individuals (dated by TCRdb to 2018 to 2021). In terms of the full investigation: The cohort included a few men and a couple of women between 18 and 49 years of age. Between about 0.8 and 9 billion PBMCs per donor were obtained by leukapheresis. The study deeply sequenced blood TCR repertoires of about five healthy adults to estimate repertoire size and the extent of clonotype sharing between individuals. Libraries were prepared and TCR repertoires were sequenced by different laboratories using diverse techniques, in order to increase sequencing depth and limit assay-specific biases. The study at large found these results: Sampling was restricted to blood, and TCR repertoires in tissues likely differ from the TCR repertoires found in blood. The genetic and exposure-history diversity represented was limited by the small number of donors. Based on pairwise subsampling, the degree of clonotype sharing among donors was expected to be affected by sequencing depth.

The germline V gene specifies ENHRY as CDR1 and SYGVKD as CDR2. A distance of 9 bases separates the germline ends of V and J, which lose 2 bases and 2 bases respectively. Spanning cysteine to phenylalanine, the CDR3 consists of 14 amino acids. Just the 42-base CDR3 DNA is kept, in frame starting at base 1. TCR CDR3 regions were amplified from genomic DNA by multiplex PCR using the deep immunoSEQ assay. Extracted genomic DNA from each cell subset was distributed evenly across all wells of several immunoSEQ 96-well plates, and each plate was treated as a replicate. For unsorted PBMC, each replicate PCR was loaded with roughly 330 ng genomic DNA, equivalent to around 30,000 T cell genomes. Ten immunoSEQ deep assay plates were used to sequence the unsorted PBMC genomic DNA. Purified libraries were measured with a Qubit 3.0 fluorometer, size-checked on a Bioanalyzer 2100, and measured again with the KAPA Library Quantification kit. Every immunoSEQ 96-well plate was sequenced on a separate single-read 150-cycle Illumina NextSeq 550 flow cell. Per the original workflow: Because the immunoSEQ output included only junctional sequences and no quality scores, the filtering could not be the same as the filtering used for full-length reads. Sequences were annotated with PyIR, a Python wrapper for IgBLAST v1.9, using IMGT germline references to assign V/J genes and CDR3. Reads with weak V/J assignments (E-value above 1e-6), missing CDR3, stop codons, out-of-frame junctions, or ambiguous translated residues were removed. A V3J clonotype was defined by an identical inferred V gene, J gene, and CDR3 amino acid sequence. Percentage overlap between repertoires was calculated by dividing the number of shared unique clonotypes by the size of the smaller repertoire. Repertoire richness was assessed with RTK rarefaction, the Chao1 estimator, and Recon v2.1 estimates of unobserved clonotypes. Imported from immuneACCESS, the table was reduced by TCRdb to in-frame sequences with V and J called. These copies leave out some clones; in studies compared against another copy, an unresolved V gene accounts for under half, and the cause of the remainder is not known. V and J calls and clone size are copied from that table; D and trimming were computed from the DNA. The sample table lists about 470,000 clones, around 79% of them with a count of one. Roughly 13% of the sample comes from the top ten.

This clonotype was obtained from a woman aged 40 to 50 in good health. Some clones in this sample may be carry-over from other donors' samples. The V and J segments used are TRBV10-3 and TRBJ1-2; no D segment can be confidently identified. The sample was PBMCs. The DNA reads TGTGCCATCAGTGAGGAGGGAACAAACTATGGCTACACCTTC. It translates to CAISEEGTNYGYTF.